Listed here are 27 T cell receptor beta chains from one sample, sequenced in a study of breast tumors, draining lymph nodes, adjacent tissues. TCRdb used MiXCR to reprocess the multiplex PCR reads, holding one entry per CDR3 protein. The repertoire holds 25,000 to 40,000 distinct CDR3 sequences, 63% seen once, with 15% to 20% in the top ten. The sequenced sample was breast tumor tissue. These receptors all stem from a female donor with breast cancer. Some clones in this sample may be carry-over from other donors' samples.

The gene calls are TRBV14 and TRBJ1-2, with TRBD1 matching 12 bases. Germline loops: CDR1 SGHDN, CDR2 FVKESK. This CDR3 is built from 15 residues. V shed 3 bases and J 8 bases; nucleotides not matched to a gene: 7. The CDR3 DNA reads as TGTGCCAGCAGCCACGTGGGACAGGGGGCAGGCGGCTACACCTTC. The encoded protein is CASSHVGQGAGGYTF.

This sequence joins TRBV3-1 and TRBJ1-6, with no clear D. From germline, CDR1 is LGHDT and CDR2 YNNKEL (reference sequence). This CDR3 comprises 19 residues. Between the trimmed V and J ends, which lost 1 base and 6 bases, there was a span of 22 bases. The CDR3, as DNA: TGTGCCAGCAGCCAAGGCGGCCGCTTCCGATTTACTCCTAATTCACCCCTCCACTTT. This sequence encodes CASSQGGRFRFTPNSPLHF.

This rearrangement joins TRBV24-1 to TRBJ2-5, with a possible D match to TRBD1 (6 bases). The CDR3 length is 15 residues. Trimming removed 6 bases from V and 5 bases from J, with 18 bases in between. The germline gives CDR1 KGHDR, CDR2 SFDVKD. The CDR3 nucleotides read TGTGCCACCAGTAGGGCAGGGCCTAGGGGGGAGACCCAGTACTTC. It translates to CATSRAGPRGETQYF.

The chain is built from TRBV12-5 and TRBJ1-5; D is uncertain. Germline lookup yields CDR1 LGHNT and CDR2 FRNRAP. The V end was cut by 3 bases, the J end by 1 base, with 4 bases between. The CDR3 length is 13 residues. DNA for the CDR3: TGTGCTAGTGGTTTAGGCAGCAATCAGCCCCAGCATTTT. Translation: CASGLGSNQPQHF.

The chain is built from TRBV4-2 and TRBJ2-3; 12 bases fit TRBD1. Germline V gene sequence: CDR1 LGHNA, CDR2 YNFKEQ. CDR3 size: 17 residues. The J segment lost 6 bases and the V segment lost 3 bases, leaving 10 bases of the junction unmatched. The CDR3 loop is CASSQEVGTGGADTQYF. CDR3 bases: TGTGCCAGCAGCCAGGAGGTCGGGACAGGGGGCGCGGATACGCAGTATTTT.

The chain is built from TRBV4-1 and TRBJ1-5, with a tentative D call TRBD1 (5 bases). Germline V gene data show CDR1 as MGHRA and CDR2 as YSYEKL. This CDR3 is 16 amino acids long. V dropped 0 bases and J dropped 0 bases, with 9 bases sitting between them. The CDR3 protein is CASSQDRGDSNQPQHF. For the CDR3, the DNA is TGCGCCAGCAGCCAAGATAGAGGGGATAGCAATCAGCCCCAGCATTTT.

The chain links TRBV12-3 or TRBV12-4 to TRBJ2-3; no clear D. The V gene lost 7 bases and the J gene lost 11 bases, with 16 bases spanning the gap. CDR3 size: 12 residues. CDR3 loop: CASTLEDRGQYF. The CDR3 DNA reads as TGTGCCAGCACCTTAGAGGATCGAGGGCAGTATTTT.

The rearrangement joins TRBV2 to TRBJ2-7; 8 bases are a match to TRBD2. CDR1 SNHLY and CDR2 FYNNEI come from the germline V gene. The CDR3 loop spans 12 amino acids. Trimming removed 7 bases from V and 7 bases from J; junction bases left unmatched: 6. For the CDR3, the DNA is TGTGCCAGCAAGGGCGGGGGGCAGGAGCAGTACGTC. It codes for CASKGGGQEQYV.

J is TRBJ1-1 and V is TRBV25-1; a weak D match, TRBD1 (6 bases). V was shortened by 10 bases and J by 11 bases, with 20 bases between the two germline ends. Germline V gene sequence: CDR1 MGHDK, CDR2 SYGVNS. The length of the CDR3 is 12 residues. The CDR3 bases are TGTGCCACCTTGTCTACAGGACAGCGGGCTTTCTTT. Translated: CATLSTGQRAFF.

The V gene is TRBV9, the J gene TRBJ2-5; D perhaps matches TRBD1 (6 bases). With 5 bases removed from V and 5 bases from J, the gap between germline ends came to 13 bases. Germline V gene lookup returns CDR1 SGDLS and CDR2 YYNGEE. The CDR3 runs 13 residues. CDR3 region: CASSGQLGETQYF. CDR3 nucleotides: TGTGCCAGCAGTGGACAGCTTGGGGAGACCCAGTACTTC.

The J gene is TRBJ2-5, the V gene TRBV20-1; tentatively, D is TRBD2 (6 bases). CDR1 and CDR2 from the germline V gene are DFQATT and SNEGSKA (reference sequence). Trimming pared 3 bases from V and 5 bases from J, leaving 13 bases between. The CDR3 loop spans 13 amino acids. CDR3 DNA sequence: TGCAGTGCTAGTTTACCGGGAGTGGAGACCCAGTACTTC. It is translated as CSASLPGVETQYF.

As for this clonotype: Sequence at one end of the junction differs from germline and may be a read error. This chain joins TRBV25-1 and TRBJ1-4; 9 positions match TRBD1. Germline assignment: CDR1 MGHDK and CDR2 SYGVNS. This CDR3 comprises 17 residues. CDR3 sequence reads: CVSSETGTGPTNEKLFF. The CDR3 region has the DNA TGTGTCAGCAGTGAAACCGGGACAGGGCCAACTAATGAAAAACTGTTTTTT.

In the case of this clonotype: A read error may be the cause here, since a much bigger clone is one base away. This sequence joins TRBV11-2 and TRBJ2-5; D is unclear. The V and J ends lost 0 bases and 4 bases respectively, with 9 bases between them. CDR1 and CDR2 from the germline V gene are SGHAT and FQNNGV. There are 14 residues in the CDR3. The CDR3 sequence is CASSLEVLAETQYF. CDR3 bases: TGTGCCAGCAGCTTAGAAGTCCTTGCAGAGACCCAGTACTTC.

This clonotype was detected ten times or more. The rearrangement joins TRBV5-5 to TRBJ2-1, with D possibly TRBD2 on 6 matching bases. Looked up from germline, CDR1 is SGHKS and CDR2 is YYEKEE (reference sequence). CDR3 size: 14 residues. Trimming stripped 2 bases from V and 6 bases from J, with 12 bases between. The CDR3 DNA reads as TGTGCCAGCAGCTTTGCGGGAAGGGGCAATGAGCAGTTCTTC. Encoded protein: CASSFAGRGNEQFF.

The CDR3 protein is CASSSLGKGYTF. CDR3 nucleotide sequence: TGTGCCAGCAGCTCTTTAGGGAAAGGCTACACCTTC. V and J are TRBV7-8 and TRBJ1-2; D gene unclear. The CDR3 loop spans 12 amino acids. CDR1 is SGHVS, CDR2 FQNEAQ, per germline. The V gene lost 4 bases and the J gene lost 8 bases, with 11 bases spanning the gap.

As for this clonotype: This could be a read error, since a much larger clone is one nucleotide away. The chain is built from TRBV29-1 and TRBJ2-1; TRBD1 matches at 7 bases. The CDR3 totals 15 residues. Germline CDR1 SQVTM, CDR2 ANQGSEA. V trimming: 7 bases; J trimming: 4 bases; junction bases outside the gene matches: 13. The CDR3 DNA sequence: TGCAGCGCTGAGATATGGGACAGCCGATACAATGAGCAGTTCTTC. Protein sequence: CSAEIWDSRYNEQFF.

The table lists this clonotype with many counts. As DNA, the CDR3 is TGTGCCAGCAGTTACTCTTTTTCCAGGGATCAGCCCCAGCATTTT. Translating it yields CASSYSFSRDQPQHF. The V gene is TRBV6-2 or TRBV6-3, the J gene TRBJ1-5; weak D call: TRBD1 (5 bases). The V end was cut by 0 bases, the J end by 5 bases, with 11 bases between. The CDR3 consists of 15 residues. Germline values: CDR1 MNHEY, CDR2 SVGEGT.

The CDR3 nucleotides are TGTGCCAGCAGCTTAGCTACTGGCTACACCTTC. It yields the protein CASSLATGYTF. The V call is TRBV7-9, the J call TRBJ1-2; D unresolved. CDR3 length: 11 amino acids. V lost 0 bases, J lost 7 bases, and 3 bases lay in between. The germline gives CDR1 SEHNR, CDR2 FQNEAQ (reference sequence).

The genes are TRBV2 and TRBJ2-7; D is perhaps TRBD2 (5 bases). The CDR3 sequence is 15 residues long. The germline gives CDR1 SNHLY, CDR2 FYNNEI. V was clipped by 10 bases and J by 0 bases, with 19 bases between them. CDR3 nucleotide sequence: TGTGCCACCAAGGTTGGGAGTGAGGGCTCCTACGAGCAGTACTTC. It specifies CATKVGSEGSYEQYF.

This clonotype was seen repeatedly, ten times or more. With a much larger clone just one base away, this may be a read error. The rearrangement links TRBV11-2 to TRBJ2-1, with D possibly being TRBD2 (7 bases). This CDR3 is 18 amino acids long. Per germline, CDR1 SGHAT and CDR2 FQNNGV. Trimming shortened V by 7 bases and J by 4 bases, and 26 bases separated the two germline ends. CDR3 protein: CASTGGLSSVGHYNEQFF. The CDR3 bases are TGTGCCAGCACCGGGGGGCTGTCGTCAGTGGGGCATTACAATGAGCAGTTCTTC.

The chain is built from TRBV12-3 or TRBV12-4 and TRBJ1-2, with TRBD1 as a possible D gene (5 bases). V lost 0 bases and J lost 6, with 14 bases in between. CDR3 size: 15 residues. This CDR3 is CASSLALLTADGYTF. As DNA, the CDR3 is TGTGCCAGCAGTTTAGCCCTATTGACAGCCGATGGCTACACCTTC.

J is TRBJ2-7 and V is TRBV11-1; D is perhaps TRBD2 (5 bases). The CDR3 consists of 14 residues. CDR1 and CDR2 from the germline V gene are SGHAT and FQDESV (reference sequence). Trimming took off 5 bases at V and 3 bases at J, with 14 bases between the two ends. Here the CDR3 reads CASSLERGLYEQYF. In nucleotides, the CDR3 is TGTGCCAGCAGCCTTGAACGAGGGCTCTACGAGCAGTACTTC.

V usage is TRBV12-5 and J usage is TRBJ2-5; the D gene is possibly TRBD1 (5 bases). Trimming shortened V by 6 bases and J by 4 bases, and 12 bases separated the two germline ends. The CDR3 runs 13 residues. Germline CDR1 reads LGHNT; CDR2 reads FRNRAP. Here the CDR3 DNA reads TGTGCTAGTGGACAACAGGTTCTAGAGACCCAGTACTTC. Its translation: CASGQQVLETQYF.

This clonotype was observed a single time. This sequence joins TRBV19 and TRBJ2-5; no clear D. This CDR3 is 11 amino acids long. V gave up 8 bases and J gave up 0 bases, with 4 bases separating them. Germline V CDR1 and CDR2: LNHDA, SQIVND (reference sequence). In DNA form, the CDR3 reads TGTGCCAGTGGGCACCAAGAGACCCAGTACTTC. Translation gives CASGHQETQYF.

The CDR3 DNA reads TGCAGTGCTAGAGCCGGGACAGTCCGATATATCCAAGAGACCCAGTACTTC. Translation gives CSARAGTVRYIQETQYF. The chain combines TRBV20-1 with TRBJ2-5; TRBD1 matches at 7 bases. After removal of 1 base from V and 1 base from J, the junction contained 12 bases not matched to a gene. The length of the CDR3 is 17 residues. CDR1 DFQATT and CDR2 SNEGSKA come from the germline V gene (reference sequence).

This clonotype was observed a handful of times. The chain links TRBV7-6 to TRBJ2-5, with 13 bases matching TRBD2. The CDR3 has 17 residues. V was pared by 2 bases and J by 9 bases, with 12 bases of the junction left unmatched. The germline gives CDR1 SGHVS, CDR2 FNYEAQ. This chain's CDR3 is CASSLWTSGGWGEPQYF. The CDR3 DNA sequence: TGTGCCAGCAGCTTATGGACTAGCGGGGGCTGGGGGGAGCCCCAGTACTTC.

The chain carries TRBV9 and TRBJ2-3, with 7 bases matching TRBD2. The germline gives CDR1 SGDLS, CDR2 YYNGEE. The CDR3 runs to 16 residues. V shed 4 bases, J shed 2 bases, and the junction held 10 bases outside the gene matches. The CDR3, as DNA: TGTGCCAGCAGCACAAGCGGGGCGGGGTCCACAGATACGCAGTATTTT. It translates to CASSTSGAGSTDTQYF.